In its sample, the clone carrying this T cell receptor (beta chain) was seen a few times. Original data processing: From reference gene primer amplification, estimates of nucleated cell counts were derived. This table comes from immunoSEQ multiplex PCR, and its TCRdb copy is limited to in-frame clones, with some not included. Clone size and V and J calls were adopted from that table, with D and trimming inferred from the DNA. The sample consists of roughly 100,000 clones, 70% to 90% of them appearing once. This sample was included in a study of blood T cell repertoires in COVID-19. Study as a whole: The United States, Italy and Spain provided the acute and convalescent COVID-19 samples. T cells, B-cell-depleted T cells, or PBMCs provided the cDNA or gDNA that served as material.

The V gene's germline CDR1 is SGHVS and CDR2 FNYEAQ. CDR3 length: 14 amino acids. Trimming took 0 bases from V and 5 from J, leaving 8 bases between them. The source material was peripheral blood. The chain has TRBV7-6 and TRBJ1-5; the D gene is possibly TRBD1 (5 bases). This clonotype originated in a human donor in a cohort sampled during active COVID-19. The CDR3 DNA sequence: TGTGCCAGCAGCTTAGCCGGGGGTTATCAGCCCCAGCATTTT. Its translation is CASSLAGGYQPQHF.